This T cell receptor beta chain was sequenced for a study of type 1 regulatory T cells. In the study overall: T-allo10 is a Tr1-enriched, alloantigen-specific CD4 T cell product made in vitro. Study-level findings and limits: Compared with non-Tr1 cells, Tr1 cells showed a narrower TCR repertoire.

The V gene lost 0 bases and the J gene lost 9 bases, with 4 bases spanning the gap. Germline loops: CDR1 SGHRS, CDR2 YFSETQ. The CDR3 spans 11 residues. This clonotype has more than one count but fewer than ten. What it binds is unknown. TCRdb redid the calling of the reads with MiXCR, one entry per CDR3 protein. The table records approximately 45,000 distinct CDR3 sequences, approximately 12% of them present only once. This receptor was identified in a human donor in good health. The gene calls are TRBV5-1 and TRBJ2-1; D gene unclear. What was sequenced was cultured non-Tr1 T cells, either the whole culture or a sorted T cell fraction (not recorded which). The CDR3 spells CASSLGAEQFF. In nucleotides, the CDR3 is TGCGCCAGCAGCTTGGGGGCTGAGCAGTTCTTC.